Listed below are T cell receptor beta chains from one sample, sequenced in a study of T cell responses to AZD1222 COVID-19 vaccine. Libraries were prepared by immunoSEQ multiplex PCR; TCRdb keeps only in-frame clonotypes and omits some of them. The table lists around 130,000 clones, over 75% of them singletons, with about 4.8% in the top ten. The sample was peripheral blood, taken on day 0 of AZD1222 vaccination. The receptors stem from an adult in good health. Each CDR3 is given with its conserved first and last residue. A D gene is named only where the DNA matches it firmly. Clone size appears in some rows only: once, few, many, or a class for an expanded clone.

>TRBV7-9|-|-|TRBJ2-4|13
TGTGCCAGCAGCTTAGTCTTGGGGAACATTCAGTACTTC
CASSLVLGNIQYF
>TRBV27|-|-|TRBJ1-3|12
TGTGCCAGCATCCGATCTGGAAACACCATATATTTT
CASIRSGNTIYF
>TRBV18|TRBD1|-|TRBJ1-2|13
TGTGCCAGCTCACCTCGGACAGGGAATGGCTACACCTTC
CASSPRTGNGYTF
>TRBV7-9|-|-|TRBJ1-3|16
TGTGCCAGCAGCTTCCACACGGGGAGCTCTGGAAACACCATATATTTT
CASSFHTGSSGNTIYF
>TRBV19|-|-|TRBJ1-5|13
TGTGCCAGTAGTCGATCTAGGGAACAGCCCCAGCATTTT
CASSRSREQPQHF
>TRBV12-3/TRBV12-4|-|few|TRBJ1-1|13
TGTGCCAGCAGTTTCCATATCAACACTGAAGCTTTCTTT
CASSFHINTEAFF
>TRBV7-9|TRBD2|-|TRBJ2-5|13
TGTGCCAGCAGGAAGACTAGCGGAGAGACCCAGTACTTC
CASRKTSGETQYF
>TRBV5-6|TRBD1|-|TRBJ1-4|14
TGTGCCAGCAGCAAGGGACAGGTGAATGAAAAACTGTTTTTT
CASSKGQVNEKLFF
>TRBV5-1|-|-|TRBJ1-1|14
TGCGCCAGCAGCTTCTCAACCGCCGGCACTGAAGCTTTCTTT
CASSFSTAGTEAFF
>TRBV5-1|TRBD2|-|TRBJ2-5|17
TGCGCCAGCAGCTCTGCCTCAGGGACTAGCGGGGGAGAGACCCAGTACTTC
CASSSASGTSGGETQYF
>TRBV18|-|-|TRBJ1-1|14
TGTGCCAGCTCACCGTCCCGAGGGAACACTGAAGCTTTCTTT
CASSPSRGNTEAFF
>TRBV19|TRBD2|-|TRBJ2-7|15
TGTGCCAGTAGTATCATAGCGGGAGAGATCCACGAGCAGTACTTC
CASSIIAGEIHEQYF
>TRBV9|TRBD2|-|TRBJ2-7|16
TGTGCCAGCAGCCCCCGGGCTAGCGGGACTCTCTACGAGCAGTACTTC
CASSPRASGTLYEQYF
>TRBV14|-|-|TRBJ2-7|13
TGTGCCAGCAGCCAAACCACCTCAACCGAGCAGTACTTC
CASSQTTSTEQYF
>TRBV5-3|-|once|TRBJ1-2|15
TGTGCCAGAAGCTGGCCGGAGGGAGCTAACTATGGCTACACCTTC
CARSWPEGANYGYTF
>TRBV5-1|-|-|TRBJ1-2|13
TGCGCCAGCAGTATCGGGGTCAACTATGGCTACACCTTC
CASSIGVNYGYTF
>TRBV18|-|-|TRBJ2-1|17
TGTGCCAGCTCGTCGAGTCGCGGGATAGGCTCCTACAATGAGCAGTTCTTC
CASSSSRGIGSYNEQFF
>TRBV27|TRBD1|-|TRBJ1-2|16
TGTGCCAGCAGTTTCCGTCCCACGGGACAGGGAGTAGGCTACACCTTC
CASSFRPTGQGVGYTF
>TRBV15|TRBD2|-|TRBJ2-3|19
TGTGCCACCAGCAGAGTCCCTGGCGGTGCGACGGGAGGGCGGAATACGCAGTATTTT
CATSRVPGGATGGRNTQYF
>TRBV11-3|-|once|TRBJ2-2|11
TGTGCCAGCAGCTTGAAAGGGGAGCTGTTTTTT
CASSLKGELFF
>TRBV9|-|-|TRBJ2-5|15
TGTGCCAGCAGCGTAGGTGAGATCGGGAAAGAGACCCAGTACTTC
CASSVGEIGKETQYF
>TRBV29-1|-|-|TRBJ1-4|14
TGCAGCGTTGTCCCCGCGGGGACTAATGAAAAACTGTTTTTT
CSVVPAGTNEKLFF
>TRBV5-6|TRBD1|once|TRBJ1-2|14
TGTGCCAGCAGCTTCAGGGGGCAAGACTATGGCTACACCTTC
CASSFRGQDYGYTF
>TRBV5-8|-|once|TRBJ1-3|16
TGTGCCAGCAGCAAACACAGGAAGAGCTCTGGAAACACCATATATTTT
CASSKHRKSSGNTIYF
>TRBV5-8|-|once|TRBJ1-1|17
TGTGCCAGCAGCATCAGGGTACGGGTTTTGATGAACACTGAAGCTTTCTTT
CASSIRVRVLMNTEAFF
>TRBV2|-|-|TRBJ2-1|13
TGTGCCACAGGGACGGTCGTGAACAATGAGCAGTTCTTC
CATGTVVNNEQFF
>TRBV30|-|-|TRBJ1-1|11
TGTGCCTGGAGCCGGTCTCGGGAAGCTTTCTTT
CAWSRSREAFF
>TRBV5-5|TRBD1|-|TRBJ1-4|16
TGTGCCAGCAGCTTTAGTGTGACAGGGCCTGATGAAAAACTGTTTTTT
CASSFSVTGPDEKLFF
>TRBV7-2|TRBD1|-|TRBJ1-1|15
TGTGCCAGCAGCCAAACTAGGACAGGGTCCACTGAAGCTTTCTTT
CASSQTRTGSTEAFF
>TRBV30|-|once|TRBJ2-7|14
TGTGCCTGGAGTGTCCCCGGGACTTACTACGAGCAGTACTTC
CAWSVPGTYYEQYF
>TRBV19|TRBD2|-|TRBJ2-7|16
TGTGCCAGTAGTTCCCGATTTGCGGGAGGATCCTACGAGCAGTACTTC
CASSSRFAGGSYEQYF
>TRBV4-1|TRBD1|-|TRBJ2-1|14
TGCGCCAGCAGCCAGGGGACAGGGATCGATGAGCAGTTCTTC
CASSQGTGIDEQFF
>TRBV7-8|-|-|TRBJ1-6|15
TGTGCCAGCAGCAACCAGGCGGGGGGGAATTCACCCCTCCACTTT
CASSNQAGGNSPLHF
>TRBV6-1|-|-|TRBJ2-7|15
TGTGCCAGCAGTGAAGAGAAAGGCGGTTCCTACGAGCAGTACTTC
CASSEEKGGSYEQYF
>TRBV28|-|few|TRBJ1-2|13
TGTGCCAGCAAGCAGGTCTTCGATTATGGCTACACCTTC
CASKQVFDYGYTF
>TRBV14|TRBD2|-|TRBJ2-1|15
TGTGCCAGCAGCCACCGGCGGGGGGGCCTTGATGAGCAGTTCTTC
CASSHRRGGLDEQFF
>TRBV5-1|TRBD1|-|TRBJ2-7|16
TGCGCCAGCAGCTTGAACCAGTGGACAGGGGGTTACGAGCAGTACTTC
CASSLNQWTGGYEQYF
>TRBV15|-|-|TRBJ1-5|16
TGTGCCACCAGCTCTAAAGACGGTTATAGCAATCAGCCCCAGCATTTT
CATSSKDGYSNQPQHF
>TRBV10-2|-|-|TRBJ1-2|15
TGCGCCAGCAAGGACCCGGGACGAACGAACTATGGCTACACCTTC
CASKDPGRTNYGYTF
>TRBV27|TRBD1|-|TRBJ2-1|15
TGTGCCAGCAGTTACAGGGGGTTAACCTACAATGAGCAGTTCTTC
CASSYRGLTYNEQFF
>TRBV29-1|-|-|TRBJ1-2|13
TGCAGCGTTGTGATAGGAATTAACTATGGCTACACCTTC
CSVVIGINYGYTF
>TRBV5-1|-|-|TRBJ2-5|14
TGCGCCAGCAGCCTACGGGACTCCCAAGAGACCCAGTACTTC
CASSLRDSQETQYF
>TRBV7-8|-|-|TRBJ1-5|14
TGTGCCAGCAGCTTAGGGGGTTGGTATCAGCCCCAGCATTTT
CASSLGGWYQPQHF
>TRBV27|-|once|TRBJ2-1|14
TGTGCCAGCAGTTTATCGGCCGGGTTCAGTGAGCAGTTCTTC
CASSLSAGFSEQFF
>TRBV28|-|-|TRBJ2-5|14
TGTGCCAGCAGTTTACAGGGGAGAGGAGAGACCCAGTACTTC
CASSLQGRGETQYF
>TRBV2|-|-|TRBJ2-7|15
TGTGCCAGCAGTAGTGCACCGCATCCCGGCAACGAGCAGTACTTC
CASSSAPHPGNEQYF
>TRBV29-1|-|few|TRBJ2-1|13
TGCAGCGTTGAACTGAAGCGGTACAATGAGCAGTTCTTC
CSVELKRYNEQFF